This T cell receptor beta chain was obtained from a study of cytomegalovirus exposure and HLA in healthy donors. Study-wide points: Later, TCR association rates were found to vary by HLA locus, highest for DRB1 and lowest for HLA-C. A missense DCLRE1C variant was associated with V- and J-gene trimming of TCR beta chains in a later analysis, and an independent cohort replicated the association.

As for this clone: The antigen is undetermined.

The CDR3 runs 15 residues. The trim removed 0 bases at V and 4 bases at J, leaving 5 bases unmatched. Germline V CDR1 and CDR2: SGHRS, YFSETQ. In the PCR, 60 Vbeta and 13 Jbeta primers were used. Authors' data handling: The authors later counted roughly 77 million unique TCR beta chains, approximately 10 million of them shared. Sequencing used immunoSEQ multiplex PCR; TCRdb keeps in-frame clones, though not all of them. The V and J calls and clone size are taken from that table; D and trimming were inferred from the DNA. This table has 65,000 to 75,000 clones, about 74% appearing once. What was sequenced was PBMCs. The chain carries TRBV5-1 and TRBJ1-2, with 8 positions matching TRBD1. The sequence derives from a woman aged 55-70 years in good health and CMV-seropositive. CDR3 DNA sequence: TGCGCCAGCAGCTTGGGGACAGGGACCGGCTATGGCTACACCTTC. Translating gives CASSLGTGTGYGYTF.